These T cell receptor beta chains were read from a single sample in a study of blood T cells in healthy people across ages. One entry per CDR3 protein, called by TCRdb with MiXCR from the 5' RACE reads. The sample yields 350,000 to 450,000 distinct CDR3 sequences, about 52% seen once. Sequenced material: blood. The receptors originated from a man in his sixties in good health. Both conserved end residues are trimmed from each CDR3. Fields, in order: V gene, J gene, CDR3 protein.

TRBV10-3	TRBJ2-1	AISELAGGHPNNGQF
TRBV6-5	TRBJ1-4	ASSYTTETTNEKLF
TRBV11-3	TRBJ2-1	ASSSGGSSGNEQF
TRBV29-1	TRBJ2-7	SVLAGGPYEQY
TRBV20-1	TRBJ2-7	SATGTGYEQY
TRBV6-1	TRBJ2-5	ASSEGQETQY
TRBV4-2	TRBJ1-5	ASSQVYSEPQH
TRBV10-3	TRBJ2-5	AISESGEDRETQY
TRBV7-8	TRBJ2-5	ASSQIHRGGASGGSAQETQY
TRBV7-9	TRBJ1-2	ASSLGPSFT
TRBV18	TRBJ1-2	ASSRGASNYGYT
TRBV9	TRBJ1-6	ASSEDRVPPLH
TRBV3-1	TRBJ2-5	ASSPPLETQY
TRBV5-1	TRBJ2-7	ASSLGSLSYEQY
TRBV25-1	TRBJ2-1	ASSEAAGPIPYLF
TRBV7-9	TRBJ1-5	ASSSGRGGSNQPQH
TRBV12-3/TRBV12-4	TRBJ2-4	ASSLWGSGKNIQY
TRBV20-1	TRBJ2-1	SARDRQQQF
TRBV4-2	TRBJ2-3	ASSHQRSPTDTQY
TRBV4-2	TRBJ2-5	ASSPGLAGGFETQY
TRBV28	TRBJ1-5	ASRGPSYNQPQH
TRBV5-1	NA	ASSAQDHEQY
TRBV6-1	TRBJ2-6	ASGRAGPNSGANVLT
TRBV20-1	TRBJ1-5	SARDKGTVSQPRH
TRBV5-1	TRBJ2-5	ASSQRGQNEQY
TRBV28	TRBJ1-2	ASSSDPRPTRGGYT
TRBV6-5	TRBJ2-2	ASRVAGELF
TRBV7-9	TRBJ1-2	AGSLLRGRQSYGYT
TRBV3-1	TRBJ2-5	ASSQRTGLETQY
TRBV29-1	TRBJ2-5	SVEGVGSWTQY
TRBV6-5	TRBJ2-7	ASSYFGTAEQY
TRBV2	TRBJ2-6	ASSLLRAGANVLT
TRBV3-1	TRBJ2-4	ASSQEGWGRNIQY
TRBV12-3/TRBV12-4	TRBJ1-2	ASSRTGGISLTGYT
TRBV4-1	TRBJ2-1	ASSQGPMNERF
TRBV20-1	TRBJ2-3	SGVGDNTDTQY
TRBV5-1	TRBJ1-2	ASSSDLYGYT
TRBV5-5	TRBJ1-2	ASSYPTGTDGYT
TRBV3-1	TRBJ2-7	ASSQGTSGGGIPYEQY
TRBV20-1	TRBJ2-5	SARDWKETQY
TRBV2	TRBJ2-1	ASSREGASYNEQF
TRBV7-3	TRBJ2-7	ASSLGQTKYNEQY
TRBV25-1	TRBJ2-5	ASSDGDREETQY
TRBV5-1	TRBJ2-5	ASSRQPGEETQY
TRBV6-6	TRBJ2-5	ASSDRGETQY
TRBV5-1	TRBJ1-1	ASSLLGQVEAF
TRBV6-6	TRBJ1-1	ASSWTSGLKTEAF
TRBV18	TRBJ2-7	ASSPRQGNSYEQY
TRBV11-1	TRBJ2-1	ASSLALAGVGEQF